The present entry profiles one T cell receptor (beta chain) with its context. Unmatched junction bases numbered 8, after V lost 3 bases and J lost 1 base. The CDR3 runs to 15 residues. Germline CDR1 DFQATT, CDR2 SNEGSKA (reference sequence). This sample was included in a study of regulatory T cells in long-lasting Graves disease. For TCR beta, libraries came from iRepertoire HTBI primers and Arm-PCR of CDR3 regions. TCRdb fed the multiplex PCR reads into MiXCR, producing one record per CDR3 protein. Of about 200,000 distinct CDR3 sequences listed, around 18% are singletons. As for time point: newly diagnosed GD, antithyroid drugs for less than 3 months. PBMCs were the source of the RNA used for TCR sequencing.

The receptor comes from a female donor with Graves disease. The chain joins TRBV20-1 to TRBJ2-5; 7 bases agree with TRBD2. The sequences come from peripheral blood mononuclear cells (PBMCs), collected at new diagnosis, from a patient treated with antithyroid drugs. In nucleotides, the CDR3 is TGCAGTGCTAGTGGTTTTGCGGGAGCCCAAGAGACCCAGTACTTC. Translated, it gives CSASGFAGAQETQYF.